This T cell receptor (beta chain) was sequenced in a study of blood T cell repertoires in COVID-19. In the study overall: COVID-19 samples from acute and convalescent phases originated in the United States, Italy and Spain. T cells, B-cell-depleted T cells, or PBMCs provided the cDNA or gDNA that served as material.

Per the original data handling: How many nucleated cells were present was estimated from reference gene primer amplification. Sequencing was performed with immunoSEQ multiplex PCR; in TCRdb, only in-frame clones are kept and a portion is missing. V, J and clone size are those of that table, while D and trimming were read from the DNA. This table has some 250,000 clones, about 80% appearing once. The V and J ends lost 7 bases and 9 bases, in that order; junction bases with no gene match: 10. The CDR3 extends over 14 amino acids. CDR1 LNHDA and CDR2 SQIVND come from the germline V gene (reference sequence).

The J gene is TRBJ2-1, the V gene TRBV19; 9 bases line up with TRBD2. What was sequenced was peripheral blood. The TCR comes from a woman aged 80 or over with acute or convalescent COVID-19. CDR3 protein: CASKPGLAGIEQFF. CDR3 nucleotide sequence: TGTGCCAGTAAACCGGGACTAGCCGGGATTGAGCAGTTCTTC.